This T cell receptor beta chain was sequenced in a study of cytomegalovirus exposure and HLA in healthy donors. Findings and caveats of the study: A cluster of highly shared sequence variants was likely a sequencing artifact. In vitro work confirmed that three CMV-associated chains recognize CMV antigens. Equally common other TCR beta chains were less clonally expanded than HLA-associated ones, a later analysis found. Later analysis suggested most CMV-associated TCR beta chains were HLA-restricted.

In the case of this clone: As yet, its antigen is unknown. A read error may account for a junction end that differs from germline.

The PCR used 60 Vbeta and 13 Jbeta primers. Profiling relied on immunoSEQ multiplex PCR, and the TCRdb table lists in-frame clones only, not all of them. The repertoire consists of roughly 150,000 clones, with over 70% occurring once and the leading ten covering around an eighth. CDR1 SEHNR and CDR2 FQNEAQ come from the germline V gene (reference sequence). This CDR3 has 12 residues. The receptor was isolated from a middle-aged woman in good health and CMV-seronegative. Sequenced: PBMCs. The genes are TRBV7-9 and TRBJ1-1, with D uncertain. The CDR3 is CSSSLEGSQAFF. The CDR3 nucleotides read TGTTCCAGCAGCTTAGAAGGGAGTCAGGCTTTCTTT.